The clone carrying this T cell receptor beta chain has just one count. This sample was included in a study of cytomegalovirus exposure and HLA in healthy donors. Across the whole study: Around 86 million unique TCRs, all from HLA-typed donors, were included in an early release of the data.

V was shortened by 7 bases and J by 3 bases, with 9 bases between the two germline ends. The length of the CDR3 is 12 residues. Germline assignment: CDR1 SGHNT and CDR2 YENEEA. Those who donated were healthy bone marrow donors. 60 Vbeta and 13 Jbeta primers were used in PCR. Repertoires were generated with immunoSEQ multiplex PCR, while TCRdb's copy carries only in-frame clones and drops some. The sample records approximately 140,000 clones, approximately 78% being singletons. The clonotype comes from a woman aged 40 to 50 in good health and CMV-seropositive. The sample taken for sequencing was PBMCs. V gene TRBV11-3 combines with J gene TRBJ2-5, with D perhaps TRBD1 (5 bases). CDR3 DNA sequence: TGTGCCAGCAAGACAGCAGAAGAGACCCAGTACTTC. It translates to CASKTAEETQYF.